These 16 T cell receptor beta chains share one sample of origin, sequenced in a study of cytomegalovirus exposure and HLA in healthy donors. Profiled with immunoSEQ multiplex PCR; TCRdb holds only in-frame clones, not every one. Among approximately 150,000 clones listed, around four fifths were seen once. The sequencing sample was made of PBMCs. Receptors were obtained from a young man in good health and CMV-seropositive.

The chain is built from TRBV9 and TRBJ1-2; D is unresolved. Trimming took off 3 bases at V and 1 base at J, with 13 bases between the two ends. Germline values: CDR1 SGDLS, CDR2 YYNGEE. This CDR3 contains 15 residues. This chain's CDR3 is CASSGRVLNNYGYTF. The CDR3 DNA reads TGTGCCAGCAGCGGGAGGGTCCTTAATAACTATGGCTACACCTTC.

V is TRBV30 and J is TRBJ1-5; D uncertain. The CDR3 has 13 amino acids. V was shortened by 3 bases and J by 1 base, with 7 bases between the two germline ends. The V gene's germline CDR1 is GTSNPN and CDR2 SVGIG (reference sequence). Written as DNA, the CDR3 is TGTGCCTGGAGCCCCAGGAGCAATCAGCCCCAGCATTTT. Encoded protein: CAWSPRSNQPQHF.

The rearrangement joins TRBV2 to TRBJ2-7, with 8 bases fitting TRBD2. The CDR3 contains 14 residues. CDR1 is SNHLY and CDR2 is FYNNEI in the germline V gene. V shed 4 bases, J shed 2 bases, and the junction held 4 bases outside the gene matches. The CDR3 loop is CASSAGAGAYEQYF. The CDR3, as DNA: TGTGCCAGCAGTGCAGGAGCGGGGGCCTACGAGCAGTACTTC.

This clone was counted once. The rearrangement uses TRBV4-1 and TRBJ2-7; 10 nucleotides align to TRBD2. Germline CDR1 and CDR2: MGHRA and YSYEKL. The CDR3 contains 15 residues. With 4 bases clipped from V and 3 bases from J, the junction kept 6 bases outside the gene matches. CDR3: CASSPTSGFVYEQYF. The CDR3 nucleotides read TGCGCCAGCAGCCCGACTAGCGGGTTTGTCTACGAGCAGTACTTC.

The V gene is TRBV5-1, the J gene TRBJ2-1; TRBD1 matches at 7 bases. Germline CDR1 and CDR2: SGHRS and YFSETQ. This CDR3 is built from 15 residues. Trimming took 7 bases from V and 0 from J; bases not matched to a gene: 7. CDR3 nucleotide sequence: TGCGCCAGCTACGACAGGGCGGACTCCTACAATGAGCAGTTCTTC. Translated, it gives CASYDRADSYNEQFF. The variable domain in full, completed from reference TRBV5-1 and TRBJ2-1, reads KAGVTQTPRYLIKTRGQQVTLSCSPISGHRSVSWYQQTPGQGLQFLFEYFSETQRNKGNFPGRFSGRQFSNSRSEMNVSTLELGDSALYLCASYDRADSYNEQFFGPGTRLTVL.

The chain combines TRBV11-3 with TRBJ1-1; D is unclear. Germline V CDR1 and CDR2: SGHNT, YENEEA. The V end was cut by 7 bases, the J end by 8 bases, with 17 bases between. This CDR3 region has 13 residues. The CDR3 spells CASKEVPREEAFF. The DNA of the CDR3 is TGTGCCAGCAAAGAGGTGCCACGGGAGGAAGCTTTCTTT.

This clone was recorded a few times. J is TRBJ1-2 and V is TRBV6-1; D remains unclear. The CDR3 is 13 amino acids. Trimming shortened V by 3 bases and J by 7 bases, and 12 bases separated the two germline ends. CDR1 is MNHNS, CDR2 SASEGT, per germline. CDR3 DNA: TGTGCCAGCAGTGACGAGGGCTGGCGTGGCTACACCTTC. Translation: CASSDEGWRGYTF.

J is TRBJ1-1 and V is TRBV5-1, with D possibly matching TRBD1 (6 bases). Germline V gives CDR1 SGHRS, CDR2 YFSETQ. The ends were cut back, 0 bases at V and 0 bases at J, with 12 bases in the middle. The CDR3 runs to 16 residues. DNA for the CDR3: TGCGCCAGCAGCTTGGAGCCACAGGGCCTGAACACTGAAGCTTTCTTT. This translates into CASSLEPQGLNTEAFF.

The CDR3 protein is CASRPTGTGNSPLHF. Written as DNA, the CDR3 is TGTGCCAGCAGGCCGACCGGGACAGGGAATTCACCCCTCCACTTT. The chain is built from TRBV27 and TRBJ1-6; 9 positions match TRBD1. The CDR3 is 15 amino acids. With V trimmed by 6 bases and J by 7 bases, 7 bases remained unmatched. Germline V CDR1 and CDR2: MNHEY, SMNVEV (reference sequence).

The chain has TRBV11-2 and TRBJ1-1; TRBD1 might be the D (5 bases). CDR1 is SGHAT and CDR2 is FQNNGV in the germline V gene. The V end lost 2 bases, the J end lost 10 bases, and 14 bases lay between the germline ends. The CDR3 consists of 13 residues. CDR3 in DNA: TGTGCCAGCAGCTTAAAACGGGGGGGTGGAGCTTTCTTT. This encodes CASSLKRGGGAFF. Full variable domain (missing parts from reference TRBV11-2 and TRBJ1-1): EAGVAQSPRYKIIEKRQSVAFWCNPISGHATLYWYQQILGQGPKLLIQFQNNGVVDDSQLPKDRFSAERLKGVDSTLKIQPAKLEDSAVYLCASSLKRGGGAFFGQGTRLTVV.

CDR3 DNA sequence: TGCAGCGTTGAAACTAACCAGGGGGCCTTCTACGAGCAGTACTTC. Its translation is CSVETNQGAFYEQYF. The rearrangement uses TRBV29-1 and TRBJ2-7, with TRBD1 identical over 8 bases. This CDR3 contains 15 residues. Trimming cost V 2 bases and J 3 bases; bases outside gene matches: 9. Germline CDR1 and CDR2: SQVTM and ANQGSEA.

V and J are TRBV7-8 and TRBJ2-1; 9 bases line up with TRBD1. The germline gives CDR1 SGHVS, CDR2 FQNEAQ. The CDR3 length is 16 residues. Trimming cost V 5 bases and J 5 bases; bases outside gene matches: 10. CDR3 bases: TGTGCCAGCAGCCCCCTCGGGACAGGGCCCCACAATGAGCAGTTCTTC. It encodes CASSPLGTGPHNEQFF.

The chain has TRBV5-6 and TRBJ1-3, with TRBD1 identical over 7 bases. Per the germline V gene, CDR1 is SGHDT and CDR2 is YYEEEE. This CDR3 region has 17 residues. V lost 4 bases and J lost 7; bases outside the gene matches: 17. Here the CDR3 DNA reads TGTGCCAGCAGCGCCTTGGGACAGCGAGTTACTTTGAACACCATATATTTT. Protein: CASSALGQRVTLNTIYF. The whole variable domain, filled in from reference TRBV5-6 and TRBJ1-3, reads DAGVTQSPTHLIKTRGQQVTLRCSPKSGHDTVSWYQQALGQGPQFIFQYYEEEERQRGNFPDRFSGHQFPNYSSELNVNALLLGDSALYLCASSALGQRVTLNTIYFGEGSWLTVV.

The chain employs TRBV5-4 and TRBJ1-5; possible D gene TRBD1, 5 bases. The V gene lost 1 base and the J gene lost 4 bases, with 12 bases spanning the gap. The germline CDR1 and CDR2 sequences are SGHNT and YYREEE (reference sequence). This CDR3 contains 15 residues. For the CDR3, the DNA is TGTGCCAGCAGCTTGTTTGGGGACTATAATCAGCCCCAGCATTTT. As protein: CASSLFGDYNQPQHF.

In this sample, this clone turned up once. V and J are TRBV5-1 and TRBJ1-4, with D maybe TRBD1 (5 bases). Trimming stripped 4 bases from V and 5 bases from J, with 18 bases between. The CDR3 loop spans 16 amino acids. Germline assignment: CDR1 SGHRS and CDR2 YFSETQ. As DNA, the CDR3 is TGCGCCAGCAGCGCCACCCCAGGGACTCAGAATGAAAAACTGTTTTTT. This translates into CASSATPGTQNEKLFF.

This clone was detected once. The chain couples TRBV7-9 to TRBJ2-5, with D tentatively TRBD2 (5 bases). Germline CDR1 reads SEHNR; CDR2 reads FQNEAQ (reference sequence). The CDR3 runs 13 residues. Trimming took 5 bases from V and 5 from J, leaving 12 bases between them. The CDR3 bases are TGTGCCAGCAGCCAGGACTCGCCGGAGACCCAGTACTTC. Its translation is CASSQDSPETQYF.